This T cell receptor beta chain came from a study of blood T cells in healthy people across ages. The germline gives CDR1 DFQATT, CDR2 SNEGSKA (reference sequence). This CDR3 contains 14 residues. It was approximately 9 milliliters of peripheral blood that were drawn from each donor. Next came a second PCR, run for about 6 to 12 cycles, which used a sample-barcoded 5' primer along with a J-beta primer mix. TCRdb re-derived calls from the 5' RACE reads in MiXCR, one entry per CDR3 protein. The profile covers about 1.5 million distinct CDR3 sequences, with around 39% appearing a single time and 7.9% taken by the ten largest. Study-level results: CMV status of donors was unknown, possibly confounding expanded clonotype changes. Aged donors had fewer naive CD4+ cells and lower diversity than long-lived donors.

Worth noting for this clonotype: Its antigen remains unknown.

Sequencing was carried out using blood. The origin of this receptor is a woman younger than 30 in good health. V is TRBV20-1 and J is TRBJ2-7, with 7 bases lining up with TRBD1. The tail of the sequence fits TRBJ2-5 better, so the J call may be wrong. For the CDR3, the DNA is TGCAGTGCTAGTACGCGACAGGGTGGGGAGACCCAGTACTTC. Residues: CSASTRQGGETQYF.